A single sample is the source of the 3 T cell receptor beta chains below, sequenced in a study of blood T cells in healthy people across ages. Then a second PCR, running about 6 to 12 cycles, was carried out with a sample-barcoded 5' primer and a J-beta primer mix. TCRdb reprocessed the 5' RACE reads via MiXCR and lists one record per CDR3 protein. Of roughly 1.5 million distinct CDR3 sequences listed, less than 45% are singletons. Material: blood. The source of these receptors is a woman between 18 and 30 years old in good health.

J is TRBJ2-3 and V is TRBV28, with TRBD2 identical over 9 bases. The CDR3 covers 15 residues. CDR1 MDHEN and CDR2 SYDVKM come from the germline V gene. Trimming at V came to 3 bases and at J to 3 bases, leaving 4 bases not matched to a gene. As DNA, the CDR3 is TGTGCCAGCAGTTTCCGTAGCGGGAGTACAGATACGCAGTATTTT. Translated, it gives CASSFRSGSTDTQYF.

This clonotype has only a few counts. This chain joins TRBV7-2 and TRBJ2-1, with TRBD2 identical over 7 bases. The CDR3 runs 15 residues. Germline V gene sequence: CDR1 SGHTA, CDR2 FQGNSA. Trimming cost V 5 bases and J 4 bases; bases outside gene matches: 8. The chain's CDR3 is CASSKAGTNYNEQFF. DNA for the CDR3: TGTGCCAGCAGCAAGGCCGGGACTAATTACAATGAGCAGTTCTTC.

V gene TRBV6-5 combines with J gene TRBJ2-3; D is perhaps TRBD2 (5 bases). V lost 0 bases and J lost 8, with 21 bases in between. The germline CDR1 and CDR2 sequences are MNHEY and SVGAGI. There are 17 residues in the CDR3. The CDR3 nucleotides read TGTGCCAGCAGTTACTCGATCCCGGGGAACCCACAGAGTACGCAGTATTTT. It yields the protein CASSYSIPGNPQSTQYF.